The 2 T cell receptor beta chains below come from one sample, sequenced in a study of blood T cell repertoires in COVID-19. Profiling relied on immunoSEQ multiplex PCR, and the TCRdb table lists in-frame clones only, not all of them. The data hold roughly 250,000 clones, with more than 70% observed a single time. Sequencing used PBMCs or T cells enriched from blood (not recorded which). Every receptor here comes from a woman aged 40 to 55 with acute COVID-19.

The rearrangement links TRBV3-1 (or the pseudogene TRBV3-2) to TRBJ1-1; D is possibly TRBD1 (5 bases). CDR1 is LGHDT, CDR2 YNNKEL, per germline (reference sequence). The germline V and J ends were trimmed by 2 bases and 1 base, with 11 bases remaining between them. CDR3 length equals 15 residues. This CDR3 is CASSQFRQGNTEAFF. DNA of the CDR3: TGTGCCAGCAGCCAATTTAGGCAGGGGAACACTGAAGCTTTCTTT.

The chain recombines TRBV19 with TRBJ2-3; no definite D call. Germline V gene sequence: CDR1 LNHDA, CDR2 SQIVND (reference sequence). This CDR3 has 13 residues. The V end lost 6 bases, the J end lost 0 bases, and 7 bases lay between the germline ends. The chain's CDR3 is CASRLTSTDTQYF. CDR3 DNA sequence: TGTGCCAGTAGGCTGACTAGCACAGATACGCAGTATTTT. The full variable domain, completed using reference TRBV19 and TRBJ2-3, is DGGITQSPKYLFRKEGQNVTLSCEQNLNHDAMYWYRQDPGQGLRLIYYSQIVNDFQKGDIAEGYSVSREKKESFPLTVTSAQKNPTAFYLCASRLTSTDTQYFGPGTRLTVL.